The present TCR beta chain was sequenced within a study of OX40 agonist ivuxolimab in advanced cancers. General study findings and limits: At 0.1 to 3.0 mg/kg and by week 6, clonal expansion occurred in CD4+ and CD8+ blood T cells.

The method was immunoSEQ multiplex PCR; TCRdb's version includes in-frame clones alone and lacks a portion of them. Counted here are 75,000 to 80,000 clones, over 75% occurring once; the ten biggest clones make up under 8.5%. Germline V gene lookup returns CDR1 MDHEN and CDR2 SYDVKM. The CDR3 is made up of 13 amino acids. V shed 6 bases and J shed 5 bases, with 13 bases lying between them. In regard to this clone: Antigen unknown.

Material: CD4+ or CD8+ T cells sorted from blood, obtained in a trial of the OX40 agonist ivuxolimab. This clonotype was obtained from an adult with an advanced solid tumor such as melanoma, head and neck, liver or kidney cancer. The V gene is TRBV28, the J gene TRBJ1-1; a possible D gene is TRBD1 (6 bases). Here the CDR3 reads CASRGAGRTEAFF. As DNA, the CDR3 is TGTGCCAGCAGGGGGGCGGGGAGGACTGAAGCTTTCTTT.